Described below is a single T cell receptor (beta chain) sequence and its context. Its antigen is undetermined. This sample was included in a study of pediatric ulcerative colitis. Study observations and caveats: Repertoires came from total lymphocyte DNA, not specific subsets. Clonal expansions reduced rectal repertoire diversity in acute severe colitis.

The data were produced by immunoSEQ multiplex PCR, yet TCRdb's version contains in-frame clones alone and is incomplete. Of 30,000 to 45,000 clones listed, around 73% are singletons. The V gene end was trimmed by 1 base and the J gene end by 1 base; junction bases not matched to a gene: 4. Germline CDR1 and CDR2: MNHNS and SASEGT. CDR3 length: 16 amino acids. Rectal tissue came from one to two pinch biopsies taken at colonoscopy. This rearrangement joins TRBV6-1 to TRBJ2-1; 7 bases align to TRBD2. The TCR comes from a boy aged 5-17 years with moderate ulcerative colitis. Sequenced material: gut tissue. CDR3 nucleotide sequence: TGTGCCAGCAGTGAAGTTTGGCGGGGGTCCTACAATGAGCAGTTCTTC. Protein sequence: CASSEVWRGSYNEQFF.